What follows are 8 T cell receptor beta chains derived from one specimen sequenced in a study of T cells after yellow fever vaccination. TCRdb re-analysed the 5' RACE reads in MiXCR, keeping a single row per CDR3 protein. The top ten clones hold about a quarter of a sample with some 300,000 distinct CDR3 sequences, about 3.5% of them seen once. Here the sequenced sample was PBMCs, taken on the day of the yellow fever booster vaccination. These receptors were obtained from a man between 18 and 35 years old who received the YFV17D yellow fever vaccine.

The chain employs TRBV29-1 and TRBJ1-2, with D uncertain. V lost 6 bases and J 4 bases, leaving 12 bases between the germline ends. There are 12 residues in the CDR3. Germline CDR1 is SQVTM and CDR2 is ANQGSEA. CDR3 in amino acids: CSVAGSGYGYTF. The DNA of the CDR3 is TGCAGCGTAGCGGGAAGTGGCTATGGCTACACCTTC.

This clonotype was observed many times. The rearrangement links TRBV4-2 to TRBJ2-1; 11 positions agree with TRBD2. The CDR3 loop spans 16 amino acids. The V gene end was trimmed by 4 bases and the J gene end by 4 bases; junction bases not matched to a gene: 6. In germline, CDR1 is LGHNA, CDR2 YNFKEQ. This CDR3 is CASSLETSGEYNEQFF. CDR3 nucleotides: TGTGCCAGCAGCCTTGAGACTAGCGGGGAATACAATGAGCAGTTCTTC.

V and J are TRBV10-3 and TRBJ1-2; D is uncertain. CDR1 is ENHRY and CDR2 is SYGVKD in the germline V gene. The V gene lost 4 bases and the J gene lost 3 bases, with 12 bases spanning the gap. The CDR3 has 14 residues. The CDR3 nucleotides read TGTGCCATCAGTGCGGGGTCTAAATACTATGGCTACACCTTC. Translating gives CAISAGSKYYGYTF.

In this sample, this clonotype turned up a few times. This chain links TRBV7-9 with TRBJ1-2; possibly TRBD1 for D (5 bases). With 7 bases removed from V and 5 bases from J, the gap between germline ends came to 14 bases. CDR3 length: 13 residues. Germline V lookup: CDR1 SEHNR, CDR2 FQNEAQ (reference sequence). CDR3 sequence reads: CASIISGAYGYTF. CDR3 DNA sequence: TGTGCCAGCATCATCAGCGGGGCTTATGGCTACACCTTC. The complete variable domain, with remaining parts taken from reference TRBV7-9 and TRBJ1-2, reads DTGVSQNPRHKITKRGQNVTFRCDPISEHNRLYWYRQTLGQGPEFLTYFQNEAQLEKSRLLSDRFSAERPKGSFSTLEIQRTEQGDSAMYLCASIISGAYGYTFGSGTRLTVV.

In this sample, this clonotype turned up many times. J is TRBJ1-2 and V is TRBV15; D perhaps matches TRBD1 (5 bases). Germline values: CDR1 LNHNV, CDR2 YYDKDF (reference sequence). The CDR3 length is 15 residues. With 10 bases removed from V and 1 base from J, the gap between germline ends came to 19 bases. This chain's CDR3 is CARDLWTEHNYGYTF. In DNA, the CDR3 is TGTGCCAGGGACCTTTGGACGGAACATAACTATGGCTACACCTTC.

This clonotype was seen ten or more times. The chain is built from TRBV4-2 and TRBJ2-2; D remains ambiguous. Germline loops: CDR1 LGHNA, CDR2 YNFKEQ. The CDR3 is 14 amino acids. The V and J ends lost 1 base and 13 bases respectively, with 16 bases between them. CDR3 bases: TGTGCCAGCAGCCAAGGGGATAGGGAACGCGTGCTGTTTTTT. It codes for CASSQGDRERVLFF.

This clonotype was picked up a small number of times. The V and J genes are TRBV12-3 or TRBV12-4 and TRBJ2-7; D is unclear. Trimming removed 3 bases from V and 8 bases from J, with 8 bases in between. The length of the CDR3 is 11 residues. CDR3 coding DNA: TGTGCCAGCAGTTTGTTCGCCCAGCAGTACTTC. Amino acids: CASSLFAQQYF.

The V gene is TRBV12-3 or TRBV12-4, the J gene TRBJ2-5, with 9 bases identical to TRBD2. This CDR3 is 19 amino acids long. With 5 bases clipped from V and 5 bases from J, the junction kept 21 bases outside the gene matches. The CDR3 coding sequence is TGTGCCAGCAGTCCCGGAGCGGGGGGATCCTTGGGAGGGCTGGAGACCCAGTACTTC. Translating gives CASSPGAGGSLGGLETQYF.